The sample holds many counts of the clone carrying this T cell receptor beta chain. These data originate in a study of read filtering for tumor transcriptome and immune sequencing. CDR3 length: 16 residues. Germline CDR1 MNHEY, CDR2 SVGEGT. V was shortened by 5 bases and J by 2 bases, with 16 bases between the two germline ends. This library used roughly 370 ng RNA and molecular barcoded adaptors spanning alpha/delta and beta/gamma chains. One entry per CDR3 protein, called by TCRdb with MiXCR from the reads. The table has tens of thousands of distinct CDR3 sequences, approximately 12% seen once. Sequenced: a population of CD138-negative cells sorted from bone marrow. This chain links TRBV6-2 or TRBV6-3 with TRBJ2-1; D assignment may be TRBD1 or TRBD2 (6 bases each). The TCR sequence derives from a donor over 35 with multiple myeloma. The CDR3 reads CASSQRWRDTYNEQFF. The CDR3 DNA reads TGTGCCAGCAGTCAACGGTGGCGGGACACCTACAATGAGCAGTTCTTC.